This T cell receptor beta chain is from a study of Ad26.COV2.S vaccination and SARS-CoV-2 variants. Points on this clone: Its antigen is unidentified.

Libraries were prepared by immunoSEQ multiplex PCR; TCRdb keeps only in-frame clonotypes and omits some of them. The repertoire includes about 320,000 clones, about 90% of them detected once, and approximately 5% sits in the top ten. Germline V CDR1 and CDR2: SGHNT, YYREEE (reference sequence). The V end lost 4 bases, the J end lost 2 bases, and 8 bases lay between the germline ends. This CDR3 comprises 13 residues. Stated treatment: 19 received Ad26.COV2.S at low or high dose, single or two shots; about 5 received placebo; per-sample allocation not given. Material that was analyzed had been drawn on day 63 after the first vaccine or placebo injection. The vaccine delivered Wuhan-strain SARS-CoV-2 spike through an Ad26 vector. Study-wide points: Placebo recipients had lower spike-specific TCR breadth than vaccine recipients. Comparable non-spike TCR breadth was observed in vaccine and placebo recipients. Vaccinees reportedly had broad spike-specific CD8+ and CD4+ T cell responses.

The receptor was derived from a person between 18 and 65 years old who received the Ad26.COV2.S COVID-19 vaccine or a placebo. The sequencing here drew on peripheral blood, taken in a trial of Ad26.COV2.S vaccine versus placebo. This chain joins TRBV5-4 and TRBJ2-3; D gene uncertain. CDR3 DNA sequence: TGTGCCAGCAGCCCCTCGGTCACAGATACGCAGTATTTT. It translates to CASSPSVTDTQYF.